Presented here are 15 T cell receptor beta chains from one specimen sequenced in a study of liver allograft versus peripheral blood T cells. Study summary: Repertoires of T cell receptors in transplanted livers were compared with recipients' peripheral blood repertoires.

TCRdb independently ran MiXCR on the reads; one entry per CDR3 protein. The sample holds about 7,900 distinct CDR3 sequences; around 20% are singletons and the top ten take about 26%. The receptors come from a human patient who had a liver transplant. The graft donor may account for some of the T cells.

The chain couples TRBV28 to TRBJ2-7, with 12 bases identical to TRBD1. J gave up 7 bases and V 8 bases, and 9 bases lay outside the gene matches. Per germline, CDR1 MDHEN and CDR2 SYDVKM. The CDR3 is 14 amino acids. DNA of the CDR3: TGTGCCAGCGAGCCGGGACAGGGGGCATATGAGCAGTACTTC. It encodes CASEPGQGAYEQYF. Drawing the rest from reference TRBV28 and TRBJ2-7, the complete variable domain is DVKVTQSSRYLVKRTGEKVFLECVQDMDHENMFWYRQDPGLGLRLIYFSYDVKMKEKGDIPEGYSVSREKKERFSLILESASTNQTSMYLCASEPGQGAYEQYFGPGTRLTVT.

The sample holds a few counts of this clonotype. In DNA form, the CDR3 reads TGTGCCAGCAGTTTAAGGGGTCGTTCCATGAACACTGAAGCTTTCTTT. It yields the protein CASSLRGRSMNTEAFF. The chain links TRBV27 to TRBJ1-1, with a possible D match to TRBD1 (5 bases). Germline loops: CDR1 MNHEY, CDR2 SMNVEV (reference sequence). This CDR3 contains 16 residues. Trimming cost V 2 bases and J 0 bases, with 13 bases left between them.

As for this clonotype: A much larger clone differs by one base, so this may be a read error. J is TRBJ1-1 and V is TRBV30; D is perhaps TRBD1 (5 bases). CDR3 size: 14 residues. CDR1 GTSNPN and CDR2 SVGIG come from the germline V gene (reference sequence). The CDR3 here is CSWGFSGTITEAFF. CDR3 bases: TGTTCCTGGGGCTTTTCGGGCACGATCACTGAAGCTTTCTTT.

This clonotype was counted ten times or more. The CDR3, as DNA: TGTGCCAGTAGTCAAGAGGTTAACACCATATATTTT. Protein: CASSQEVNTIYF. The chain uses TRBV19 and TRBJ1-3, with D unclear. V was trimmed by 5 bases and J by 7 bases, leaving 9 bases between them. Germline CDR1 LNHDA, CDR2 SQIVND (reference sequence). CDR3 length: 12 residues.

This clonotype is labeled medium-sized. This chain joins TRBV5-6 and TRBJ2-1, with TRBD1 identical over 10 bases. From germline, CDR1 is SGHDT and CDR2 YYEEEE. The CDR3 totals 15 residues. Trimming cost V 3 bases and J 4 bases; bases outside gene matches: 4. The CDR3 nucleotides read TGTGCCAGCAGCTCCCGGGACAGGGGTTACAATGAGCAGTTCTTC. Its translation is CASSSRDRGYNEQFF.

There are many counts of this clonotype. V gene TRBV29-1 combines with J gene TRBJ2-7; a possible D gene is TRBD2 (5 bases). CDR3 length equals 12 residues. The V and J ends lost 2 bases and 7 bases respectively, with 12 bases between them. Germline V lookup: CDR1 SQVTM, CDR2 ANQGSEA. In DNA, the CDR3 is TGCAGCGTTGAAAGGACTCCGGGGGAGCAGTACTTC. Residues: CSVERTPGEQYF.

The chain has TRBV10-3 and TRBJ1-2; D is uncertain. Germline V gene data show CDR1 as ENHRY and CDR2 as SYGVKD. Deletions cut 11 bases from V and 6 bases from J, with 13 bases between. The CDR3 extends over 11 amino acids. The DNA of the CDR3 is TGTGCCTTCCAGGACTGGCATGGCTACACCTTC. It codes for CAFQDWHGYTF.

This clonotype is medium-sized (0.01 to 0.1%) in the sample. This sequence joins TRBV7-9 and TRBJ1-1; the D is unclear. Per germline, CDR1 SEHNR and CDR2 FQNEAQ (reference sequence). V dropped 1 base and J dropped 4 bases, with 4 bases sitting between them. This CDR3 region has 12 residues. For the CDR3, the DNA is TGTGCCAGCAGCTTAGGTACCACTGAAGCTTTCTTT. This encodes CASSLGTTEAFF.

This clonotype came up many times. The CDR3 sequence: CASSYYGQVEDYEQYF. The CDR3 coding sequence is TGTGCCAGCAGCTATTATGGACAGGTGGAGGACTACGAGCAGTACTTC. The chain has TRBV7-9 and TRBJ2-7; the match to TRBD1 covers 7 bases. In germline, CDR1 is SEHNR, CDR2 FQNEAQ (reference sequence). CDR3 length equals 16 residues. V was clipped by 4 bases and J by 3 bases; unmatched bases: 12.

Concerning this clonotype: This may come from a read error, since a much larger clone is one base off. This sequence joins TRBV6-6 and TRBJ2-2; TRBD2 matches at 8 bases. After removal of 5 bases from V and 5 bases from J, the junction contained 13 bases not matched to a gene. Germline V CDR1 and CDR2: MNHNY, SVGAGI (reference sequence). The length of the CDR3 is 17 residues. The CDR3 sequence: CASSKLAGGVQTGELFF. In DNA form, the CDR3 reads TGTGCCAGCAGTAAGCTGGCGGGGGGTGTCCAGACCGGGGAGCTGTTTTTT.

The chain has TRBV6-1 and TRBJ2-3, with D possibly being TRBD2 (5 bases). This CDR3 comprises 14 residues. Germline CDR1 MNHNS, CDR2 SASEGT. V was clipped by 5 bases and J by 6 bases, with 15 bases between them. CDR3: CASSYGTGGDTQYF. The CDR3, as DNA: TGTGCCAGCAGTTACGGCACGGGCGGGGATACGCAGTATTTT.

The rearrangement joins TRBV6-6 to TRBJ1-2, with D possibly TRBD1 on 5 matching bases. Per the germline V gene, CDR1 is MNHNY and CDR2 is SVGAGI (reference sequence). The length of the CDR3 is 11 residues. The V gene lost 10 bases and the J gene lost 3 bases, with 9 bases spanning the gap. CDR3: CATGEDYGYTF. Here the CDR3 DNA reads TGTGCCACGGGGGAGGACTATGGCTACACCTTC.

The DNA for the CDR3 is TGTGCCAGCAGTTTCGGCCTGGGAGAAAAACTGTTTTTT. This sequence encodes CASSFGLGEKLFF. This chain connects TRBV12-3 or TRBV12-4 to TRBJ1-4; D is ambiguous. The CDR3 totals 13 residues. V was trimmed by 3 bases and J by 8 bases, leaving 10 bases between them.

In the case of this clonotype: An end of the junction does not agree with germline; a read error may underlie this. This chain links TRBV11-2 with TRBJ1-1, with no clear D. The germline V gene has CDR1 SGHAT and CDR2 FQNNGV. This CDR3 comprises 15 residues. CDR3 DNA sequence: TGTGCCAGCGGCTTAGCGGGCAACATGAACACTGAAGCTTTCTTT. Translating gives CASGLAGNMNTEAFF.

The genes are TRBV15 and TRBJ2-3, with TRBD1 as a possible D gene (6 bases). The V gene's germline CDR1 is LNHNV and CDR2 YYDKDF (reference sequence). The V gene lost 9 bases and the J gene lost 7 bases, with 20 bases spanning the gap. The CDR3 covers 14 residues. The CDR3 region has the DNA TGTGCCACTGCAGAGGGACACCGAGAGTATACGCAGTATTTT. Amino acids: CATAEGHREYTQYF. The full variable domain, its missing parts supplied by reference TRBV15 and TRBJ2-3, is DAMVIQNPRYQVTQFGKPVTLSCSQTLNHNVMYWYQQKSSQAPKLLFHYYDKDFNNEADTPDNFQSRRPNTSFCFLDIRSPGLGDTAMYLCATAEGHREYTQYFGPGTRLTVL.